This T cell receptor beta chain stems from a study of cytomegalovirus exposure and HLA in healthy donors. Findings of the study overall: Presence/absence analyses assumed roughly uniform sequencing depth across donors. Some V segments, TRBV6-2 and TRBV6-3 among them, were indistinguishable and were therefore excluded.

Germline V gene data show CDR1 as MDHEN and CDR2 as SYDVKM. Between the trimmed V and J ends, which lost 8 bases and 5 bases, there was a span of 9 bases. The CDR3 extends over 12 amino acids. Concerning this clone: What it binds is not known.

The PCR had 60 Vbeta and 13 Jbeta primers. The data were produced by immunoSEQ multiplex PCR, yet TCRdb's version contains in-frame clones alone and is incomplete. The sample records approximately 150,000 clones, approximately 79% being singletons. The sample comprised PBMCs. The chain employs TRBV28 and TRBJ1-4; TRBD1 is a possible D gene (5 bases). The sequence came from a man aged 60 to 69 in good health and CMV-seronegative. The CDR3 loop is CASGAGNEKLFF. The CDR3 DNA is TGTGCCAGCGGGGCGGGGAATGAAAAACTGTTTTTT.